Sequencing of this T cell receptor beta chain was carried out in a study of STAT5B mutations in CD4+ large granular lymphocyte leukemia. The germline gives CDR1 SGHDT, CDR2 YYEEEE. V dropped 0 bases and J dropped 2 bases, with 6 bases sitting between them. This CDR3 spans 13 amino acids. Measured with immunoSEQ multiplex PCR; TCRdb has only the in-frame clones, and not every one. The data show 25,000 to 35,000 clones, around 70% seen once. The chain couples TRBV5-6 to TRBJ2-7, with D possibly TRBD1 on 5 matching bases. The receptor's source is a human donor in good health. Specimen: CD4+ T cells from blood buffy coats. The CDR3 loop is CASSLGRAYEQYF. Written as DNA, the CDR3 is TGTGCCAGCAGCTTGGGCAGGGCCTACGAGCAGTACTTC. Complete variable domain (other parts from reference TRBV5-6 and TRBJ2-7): DAGVTQSPTHLIKTRGQQVTLRCSPKSGHDTVSWYQQALGQGPQFIFQYYEEEERQRGNFPDRFSGHQFPNYSSELNVNALLLGDSALYLCASSLGRAYEQYFGPGTRLTVT.